These 18 T cell receptor beta chains were all obtained from the same sample, sequenced in a study of T cell responses to AZD1222 COVID-19 vaccine. Assay: immunoSEQ multiplex PCR; the TCRdb copy retains only in-frame clones and omits some. The sample consists of roughly 70,000 clones, nearly 90% of them appearing once. Sequenced material: peripheral blood, taken 28 days after the second AZD1222 dose. Receptors originate from an adult who received the AZD1222 COVID-19 vaccine.

This clone has a single count. The chain is built from TRBV25-1 and TRBJ2-3; TRBD1 matches at 10 bases. Germline lookup yields CDR1 MGHDK and CDR2 SYGVNS. V lost 8 bases and J lost 6; bases outside the gene matches: 2. This CDR3 contains 12 residues. The CDR3 DNA sequence: TGTGCCAGCCGGACAGGGGGGGATACGCAGTATTTT. This sequence encodes CASRTGGDTQYF.

The chain links TRBV2 to TRBJ1-5; D unclear. V was clipped by 1 base and J by 7 bases, with 8 bases between them. The CDR3 is 13 amino acids. Looked up from germline, CDR1 is SNHLY and CDR2 is FYNNEI. The CDR3: CASSEGLGQPQHF. The CDR3 DNA follows: TGTGCCAGCAGTGAAGGGCTGGGCCAGCCCCAGCATTTT.

The chain recombines TRBV27 with TRBJ1-2, with TRBD1 matching over 7 bases. Germline V lookup: CDR1 MNHEY, CDR2 SMNVEV (reference sequence). Unmatched junction bases numbered 13, after V lost 5 bases and J lost 4 bases. This CDR3 is 16 amino acids long. The CDR3 DNA reads as TGTGCCAGCAGTACCACGAGGGGGCGCGGGTTCTATGGCTACACCTTC. It yields the protein CASSTTRGRGFYGYTF.

The gene calls are TRBV27 and TRBJ2-1; D not certain. This CDR3 is 11 amino acids long. The V gene's germline CDR1 is MNHEY and CDR2 SMNVEV (reference sequence). The germline V and J ends were trimmed by 8 bases and 4 bases, with 6 bases remaining between them. Written as DNA, the CDR3 is TGTGCCAGCTCGCAGTACAATGAGCAGTTCTTC. Its protein product is CASSQYNEQFF.

The CDR3: CASSLAGNTDTQYF. The CDR3 nucleotides are TGTGCCAGCAGCTTAGCTGGGAACACAGATACGCAGTATTTT. The rearrangement uses TRBV7-9 and TRBJ2-3; the D is unclear. This CDR3 contains 14 residues. Trimming shortened V by 0 bases and J by 2 bases, and 6 bases separated the two germline ends. Looked up from germline, CDR1 is SEHNR and CDR2 is FQNEAQ (reference sequence).

CDR3 in amino acids: CASSPRTSNYGYTF. The DNA of the CDR3 is TGTGCCAGCAGCCCCCGGACCTCTAACTATGGCTACACCTTC. J is TRBJ1-2 and V is TRBV6-5; D ambiguous. Trimming left V 6 bases short and J 0 bases short, with 11 bases between. The CDR3 is made up of 14 amino acids. The germline V gene has CDR1 MNHEY and CDR2 SVGAGI.

This clone has more than one count but fewer than ten. The chain combines TRBV7-2 with TRBJ2-1; D possibly matches TRBD1 or TRBD2 (5 bases each). Germline loops: CDR1 SGHTA, CDR2 FQGNSA. The CDR3 extends over 12 amino acids. Trimming took 7 bases from V and 10 from J, leaving 14 bases between them. The CDR3 spells CASTKLEGEQFF. The DNA of the CDR3 is TGTGCCAGCACCAAACTAGAGGGGGAGCAGTTCTTC.

The CDR3 nucleotides are TGTGCCAGCAGCGTCGACAACCAAGAGACCCAGTACTTC. Translation: CASSVDNQETQYF. This chain uses TRBV7-9 with TRBJ2-5; no firm D call. V shed 5 bases and J shed 0 bases, with 7 bases lying between them. The CDR3 loop spans 13 amino acids. Germline V gives CDR1 SEHNR, CDR2 FQNEAQ (reference sequence).

The chain couples TRBV11-2 to TRBJ2-7, with D maybe TRBD1 (6 bases). Germline-derived CDR1 and CDR2 are SGHAT and FQNNGV. V lost 7 bases to trimming and J lost 7 bases, with 23 bases between them. The CDR3 covers 15 residues. The CDR3 region has the DNA TGTGCCAGCACCCCCGTAGGGACGATTCAGGGGGAGCAGTACTTC. Amino acid sequence: CASTPVGTIQGEQYF.

Details on this clone: At one boundary the junction diverges from the germline segment, which might be a read error. The chain joins TRBV14 to TRBJ1-6; no definite D call. Germline CDR1 reads SGHDN; CDR2 reads FVKESK. The CDR3 has 12 amino acids. The CDR3 protein is CASSRQGRFLYF. Here the CDR3 DNA reads TGTGCCAGCAGCCGCCAAGGACGGTTTCTCTACTTT.

This chain links TRBV7-9 with TRBJ1-1; D perhaps matches TRBD1 (6 bases). CDR1 is SEHNR, CDR2 FQNEAQ, per germline (reference sequence). This CDR3 has 15 amino acids. The V gene lost 6 bases and the J gene lost 2 bases, with 16 bases spanning the gap. DNA for the CDR3: TGTGCCAGCAGATCGCCCGGGACAAGAAACACTGAAGCTTTCTTT. Translated: CASRSPGTRNTEAFF.

The chain is built from TRBV27 and TRBJ1-2; a possible D gene is TRBD1 (6 bases). Trimming pared 4 bases from V and 5 bases from J, leaving 11 bases between. The CDR3 covers 13 residues. CDR1 MNHEY and CDR2 SMNVEV come from the germline V gene (reference sequence). The CDR3 here is CASSSQGQYGYTF. The CDR3, as DNA: TGTGCCAGCAGTTCCCAAGGACAGTATGGCTACACCTTC.

The V gene is TRBV7-9, the J gene TRBJ1-4, with TRBD1 matching 7 bases. The CDR3 totals 15 residues. Germline V lookup: CDR1 SEHNR, CDR2 FQNEAQ (reference sequence). Trimming removed 4 bases from V and 8 bases from J; junction bases left unmatched: 10. The CDR3 here is CASSYFGTGEEKLFF. Here the CDR3 DNA reads TGTGCCAGCAGCTATTTTGGTACAGGGGAGGAAAAACTGTTTTTT.

The chain is built from TRBV5-4 and TRBJ2-5, with D hard to call. In germline, CDR1 is SGHNT, CDR2 YYREEE (reference sequence). This CDR3 spans 13 amino acids. V was clipped by 4 bases and J by 0 bases, with 7 bases between them. Here the CDR3 reads CASSRRDQETQYF. The CDR3 DNA follows: TGTGCCAGCAGCCGAAGAGACCAAGAGACCCAGTACTTC.

The chain is built from TRBV12-3 or TRBV12-4 and TRBJ1-2, with D perhaps TRBD1 (5 bases). Trimming shortened V by 3 bases and J by 6 bases, and 11 bases separated the two germline ends. The CDR3 runs to 13 residues. The CDR3 protein is CASSFPGRDGYTF. The CDR3, as DNA: TGTGCCAGCAGTTTTCCGGGCAGGGATGGCTACACCTTC.

The genes are TRBV2 and TRBJ1-6; D is possibly TRBD1 (5 bases). V was cut by 5 bases and J by 8 bases, with 28 bases left in between. This CDR3 is 19 amino acids long. Germline CDR1 reads SNHLY; CDR2 reads FYNNEI. CDR3 nucleotide sequence: TGTGCCAGCAGTCCCCCGCAGGGACGGGATGGAAAGGTGGATTCACCCCTCCACTTT. This translates into CASSPPQGRDGKVDSPLHF. The full variable domain, with the rest looked up from reference TRBV2 and TRBJ1-6, is EPEVTQTPSHQVTQMGQEVILRCVPISNHLYFYWYRQILGQKVEFLVSFYNNEISEKSEIFDDQFSVERPDGSNFTLKIRSTKLEDSAMYFCASSPPQGRDGKVDSPLHFGNGTRLTVT.

This chain uses TRBV7-8 with TRBJ1-6; D remains unclear. This CDR3 is 15 amino acids long. The V end was cut by 4 bases, the J end by 10 bases, with 17 bases between. Germline-derived CDR1 and CDR2 are SGHVS and FQNEAQ. The CDR3 spells CASSSSEGGWSPLHF. CDR3 coding DNA: TGTGCCAGCAGCTCCTCGGAAGGCGGCTGGTCACCCCTCCACTTT.

J is TRBJ2-3 and V is TRBV6-5; D remains ambiguous. Deletions cut 3 bases from V and 5 bases from J, with 15 bases between. Germline V gene data show CDR1 as MNHEY and CDR2 as SVGAGI. CDR3 length equals 15 residues. The CDR3 region is CASSYRRPGKDTQYF. CDR3 DNA: TGTGCCAGCAGTTATAGGCGGCCAGGAAAAGATACGCAGTATTTT.